These 19 T cell receptor beta chains came from one sample sequenced in a study of blood T cell repertoires in COVID-19. Only in-frame clones appear in the TCRdb table, and some are missing; sequencing was by immunoSEQ multiplex PCR. In the table there are about 210,000 clones, almost 85% of which are singletons. Input material: peripheral blood. Every receptor here comes from a woman aged 40 to 49 with acute or convalescent COVID-19.

This chain links TRBV6-6 with TRBJ1-5, with D unclear. Germline V gives CDR1 MNHNY, CDR2 SVGAGI (reference sequence). The V end lost 6 bases, the J end lost 1 base, and 16 bases lay between the germline ends. This CDR3 comprises 16 residues. The CDR3 nucleotides are TGTGCCAGCAGGGGCAATATTAGAGACAGCAATCAGCCCCAGCATTTT. Protein product: CASRGNIRDSNQPQHF.

About this clone: Other DNA sequences in this sample translate to the same CDR3. The chain joins TRBV4-2 to TRBJ2-7, with 7 bases matching TRBD1. The germline gives CDR1 LGHNA, CDR2 YNFKEQ. This CDR3 contains 15 residues. V gave up 1 base and J gave up 1 base; unmatched junction bases: 4. This chain's CDR3 is CASSQVRDSSYEQYF. CDR3 bases: TGTGCCAGCAGCCAAGTACGGGACAGTTCCTACGAGCAGTACTTC.

The chain is built from TRBV4-1 and TRBJ2-2; 10 bases match TRBD1. Trimming cost V 3 bases and J 6 bases; bases outside gene matches: 1. Germline V gene data show CDR1 as MGHRA and CDR2 as YSYEKL. The CDR3 spans 14 residues. CDR3 coding DNA: TGCGCCAGCAGCCACGGACAGGGGGCCGGGGAGCTGTTTTTT. This sequence encodes CASSHGQGAGELFF.

The chain carries TRBV4-3 and TRBJ2-7, with 7 bases lining up with TRBD2. The V gene's germline CDR1 is LGHNA and CDR2 YSLEER. The V segment lost 1 base and the J segment 6 bases; nucleotides outside the gene matches: 9. The CDR3 runs 15 residues. The DNA for the CDR3 is TGCGCCAGCAGCCAAGCCCCAGCGGGGACCCCCGAGCAGTACTTC. Its translation is CASSQAPAGTPEQYF.

The CDR3 region has the DNA TGTGCCAGCAGTGAGCCTAGACAGGGGATAAATGAAAAACTGTTTTTT. Amino acid sequence: CASSEPRQGINEKLFF. The rearrangement links TRBV2 to TRBJ1-4; 8 bases are shared with TRBD1. The CDR3 sequence is 16 residues long. Trimming cost V 3 bases and J 5 bases; bases outside gene matches: 8. From germline, CDR1 is SNHLY and CDR2 FYNNEI. The entire variable domain, with the rest obtained from reference TRBV2 and TRBJ1-4, is as follows: EPEVTQTPSHQVTQMGQEVILRCVPISNHLYFYWYRQILGQKVEFLVSFYNNEISEKSEIFDDQFSVERPDGSNFTLKIRSTKLEDSAMYFCASSEPRQGINEKLFFGSGTQLSVL.

The J gene is TRBJ2-2, the V gene TRBV30; tentative D call: TRBD2 (5 bases). The CDR3 extends over 12 amino acids. Germline lookup yields CDR1 GTSNPN and CDR2 SVGIG (reference sequence). V was trimmed by 0 bases and J by 7 bases, leaving 6 bases between them. The CDR3 here is CAWSVRGGELFF. The CDR3 DNA follows: TGTGCCTGGAGTGTACGGGGCGGGGAGCTGTTTTTT.

The chain joins TRBV6-2 or TRBV6-3 to TRBJ2-2; TRBD1 is a possible D gene (6 bases). The CDR3 is 17 residues long. With 5 bases removed from V and 6 bases from J, the gap between germline ends came to 22 bases. CDR1 MNHEY and CDR2 SVGEGT come from the germline V gene. CDR3 amino acids: CASSRKLQGTVAGELFF. In DNA, the CDR3 is TGTGCCAGCAGTCGTAAATTACAGGGAACTGTGGCCGGGGAGCTGTTTTTT.

This chain uses TRBV5-1 with TRBJ2-1; 7 positions agree with TRBD2. There are 15 residues in the CDR3. Germline CDR1 reads SGHRS; CDR2 reads YFSETQ. V gave up 1 base and J gave up 6 bases; unmatched junction bases: 7. DNA of the CDR3: TGCGCCAGCAGCTTGACTTTAGGCGGGAGCAATGAGCAGTTCTTC. Protein: CASSLTLGGSNEQFF.

The CDR3 here is CASSGLAGDTGELFF. CDR3 sequence (DNA): TGTGCCAGCTCCGGACTAGCGGGAGACACCGGGGAGCTGTTTTTT. The chain couples TRBV6-4 to TRBJ2-2, with 13 bases lining up with TRBD2. Trimming at V came to 8 bases and at J to 3 bases, leaving 3 bases not matched to a gene. The CDR3 runs to 15 residues. Germline V gene sequence: CDR1 MRHNA, CDR2 SNTAGT.

This chain joins TRBV7-6 and TRBJ2-7, with a possible D match to TRBD1 (6 bases). This CDR3 has 16 residues. Germline-derived CDR1 and CDR2 are SGHVS and FNYEAQ. Trimming took off 2 bases at V and 4 bases at J, with 18 bases between the two ends. This chain's CDR3 is CASSLTAWDTPYEQYF. The CDR3, as DNA: TGTGCCAGCAGCTTAACCGCTTGGGACACCCCTTACGAGCAGTACTTC.

This chain uses TRBV14 with TRBJ2-5; tentatively, D is TRBD2 (6 bases). V was trimmed by 1 base and J by 1 base, leaving 22 bases between them. Germline CDR1 reads SGHDN; CDR2 reads FVKESK. This CDR3 contains 19 residues. The CDR3 reads CASSQGRIQAVAAQETQYF. The CDR3 coding sequence is TGTGCCAGCAGCCAAGGACGTATCCAAGCGGTAGCGGCCCAAGAGACCCAGTACTTC.

This clone has a single count. The CDR3 DNA follows: TGTGCCAGCAGCCATCTCTCCTACGAGCAGTACTTC. Its translation: CASSHLSYEQYF. The rearrangement joins TRBV3-1 (or the pseudogene TRBV3-2) to TRBJ2-7; no firm D call. Germline assignment: CDR1 LGHDT and CDR2 YNNKEL (reference sequence). Trimming removed 3 bases from V and 0 bases from J, with 3 bases in between. The CDR3 is 12 amino acids.

The gene calls are TRBV19 and TRBJ1-5; D is perhaps TRBD1 (5 bases). This CDR3 spans 14 amino acids. The germline V gene encodes CDR1 LNHDA and CDR2 SQIVND (reference sequence). The ends were cut back, 3 bases at V and 2 bases at J, with 8 bases in the middle. CDR3 sequence reads: CASSMGRGNQPQHF. The CDR3 DNA follows: TGTGCCAGTAGTATGGGCAGGGGCAATCAGCCCCAGCATTTT.

In nucleotides, the CDR3 is TGTGCCAGCAGCTCCGGACTAGCGGGGAGGGGAGATACGCAGTATTTT. Amino acids: CASSSGLAGRGDTQYF. The chain combines TRBV9 with TRBJ2-3, with 12 bases fitting TRBD2. Germline lookup yields CDR1 SGDLS and CDR2 YYNGEE. There are 16 residues in the CDR3. J was trimmed by 5 bases and V by 4 bases; bases with no gene match: 8.

The CDR3 loop is CASRDRGSGANVLTF. The DNA for the CDR3 is TGTGCCAGCAGGGACAGGGGAAGTGGGGCCAACGTCCTGACTTTC. The chain recombines TRBV11-2 with TRBJ2-6; 9 positions agree with TRBD1. The CDR3 has 15 amino acids. V was clipped by 6 bases and J by 3 bases; unmatched bases: 3. Germline V gene lookup returns CDR1 SGHAT and CDR2 FQNNGV. Full variable domain (missing parts from reference TRBV11-2 and TRBJ2-6): EAGVAQSPRYKIIEKRQSVAFWCNPISGHATLYWYQQILGQGPKLLIQFQNNGVVDDSQLPKDRFSAERLKGVDSTLKIQPAKLEDSAVYLCASRDRGSGANVLTFGAGSRLTVL.

DNA for the CDR3: TGTGCCAGCAGCTTAGGTCCCGGGAGACGGACCGGGGAGCTGTTTTTT. It yields the protein CASSLGPGRRTGELFF. The chain carries TRBV7-6 and TRBJ2-2; D might be TRBD2 (6 bases). This CDR3 has 16 residues. V was shortened by 1 base and J by 5 bases, with 14 bases between the two germline ends. The germline gives CDR1 SGHVS, CDR2 FNYEAQ.

The chain joins TRBV19 to TRBJ1-5; D remains ambiguous. CDR3 length equals 15 residues. Deletions cut 6 bases from V and 3 bases from J, with 15 bases between. From germline, CDR1 is LNHDA and CDR2 SQIVND (reference sequence). The CDR3 coding sequence is TGTGCCAGTAGAAGAGCTACAGAATTCAATCAGCCCCAGCATTTT. Amino acids: CASRRATEFNQPQHF.

This chain links TRBV6-2 or TRBV6-3 with TRBJ2-7; unclear D gene. Trimming stripped 5 bases from V and 3 bases from J, with 8 bases between. CDR1 and CDR2 from the germline V gene are MNHEY and SVGEGT. This CDR3 has 12 residues. The CDR3 here is CASSRYNYEQYF. CDR3 bases: TGTGCCAGCAGTCGCTATAACTACGAGCAGTACTTC.

This clone is a singleton in its sample. This chain links TRBV9 with TRBJ2-7; possibly TRBD1 for D (5 bases). V gave up 4 bases and J gave up 5 bases, with 16 bases separating them. The CDR3 contains 14 residues. Germline CDR1 and CDR2: SGDLS and YYNGEE. In DNA form, the CDR3 reads TGTGCCAGCAGCCCAAGGACATTTTCCCACGAGCAGTACTTC. Protein product: CASSPRTFSHEQYF.